These 25 T cell receptor beta chains were sequenced from one sample in a study of molecular identifiers for immune sequencing clone quantification. MiXCR, run by TCRdb on the PCR reads, gives a single entry per CDR3 protein. In the table there are more than 450,000 distinct CDR3 sequences, approximately 25% of which are singletons. The sequenced material came from naive CD8+ T cells from blood, with Jurkat cell RNA spiked in. Subset reported: FACS-sorted CD8+CD4-CCR7+CD45RA+ naive T cells. Every receptor here comes from a human donor in good health. Some libraries in this study had Jurkat cell RNA spiked in.

The chain is built from TRBV4-3 and TRBJ2-6; D is possibly TRBD2 (5 bases). Germline lookup yields CDR1 LGHNA and CDR2 YSLEER. V was cut by 2 bases and J by 3 bases, with 17 bases left in between. The CDR3 is 18 residues long. CDR3 in amino acids: CASSQQPSFGVGANVLTF. Written as DNA, the CDR3 is TGCGCCAGCAGCCAACAACCTTCTTTCGGGGTTGGGGCCAACGTCCTGACTTTC.

The chain's CDR3 is CASSLTQGDYEQYF. The CDR3 coding sequence is TGCGCCAGCAGCCTTACACAGGGGGACTACGAGCAGTACTTC. J is TRBJ2-7 and V is TRBV4-1; the match to TRBD1 covers 8 bases. The CDR3 length is 14 residues. After removal of 4 bases from V and 3 bases from J, the junction contained 5 bases not matched to a gene. The V gene's germline CDR1 is MGHRA and CDR2 YSYEKL.

This clonotype came up a few times. A read error may explain this, as a much larger clone is one base away. The rearrangement uses TRBV28 and TRBJ2-3, with TRBD2 identical over 8 bases. Germline CDR1 reads MDHEN; CDR2 reads SYDVKM. This CDR3 has 14 amino acids. In DNA form, the CDR3 reads TGTGGCAGCAGTACCCTAGCGGGTTCAGATACGCAGTATTTT. Residues: CGSSTLAGSDTQYF.

This clonotype was recorded a few times. The V call is TRBV7-9, the J call TRBJ2-5; 8 bases map to TRBD1. The CDR3 has 13 amino acids. CDR1 is SEHNR and CDR2 is FQNEAQ in the germline V gene (reference sequence). V dropped 5 bases and J dropped 4; count of bases not matched to a gene: 3. The CDR3 DNA follows: TGTGCCAGCAGCCAGACAGGGGTAGAGACCCAGTACTTC. It codes for CASSQTGVETQYF.

CDR3 nucleotides: TGTGCCACTTCCTCGTCCCCTGGTACGCAGTATTTT. Its protein is CATSSSPGTQYF. The chain carries TRBV7-6 and TRBJ2-3; no definite D call. The ends were cut back, 10 bases at V and 8 bases at J, with 16 bases in the middle. CDR1 SGHVS and CDR2 FNYEAQ come from the germline V gene. CDR3 length equals 12 residues.

V and J are TRBV27 and TRBJ2-7; D gene unclear. Trimming cost V 2 bases and J 0 bases, with 14 bases left between them. Per germline, CDR1 MNHEY and CDR2 SMNVEV (reference sequence). The CDR3 is made up of 16 amino acids. The CDR3 protein is CASSLGVSSSSYEQYF. The DNA for the CDR3 is TGTGCCAGCAGTTTAGGGGTTAGCTCTAGCTCCTACGAGCAGTACTTC.

A note on this clonotype: This clone may be a read error of a much larger clone one base away. The chain uses TRBV4-1 and TRBJ1-2, with D unclear. The V gene's germline CDR1 is MGHRA and CDR2 YSYEKL. V shed 0 bases and J shed 11 bases, with 7 bases lying between them. This CDR3 comprises 11 residues. CDR3 sequence: CASSQELFYTF. CDR3 nucleotide sequence: TGCGCCAGCAGCCAAGAATTATTTTACACCTTC.

Many counts were recorded for this clonotype. The chain is built from TRBV6-5 and TRBJ1-5; unclear D gene. Trimming removed 0 bases at V and 1 base at J, with 13 bases between. This CDR3 region has 17 residues. CDR1 is MNHEY, CDR2 SVGAGI, per germline. This CDR3 reads CASSYSTRRISNQPQHF. CDR3 DNA: TGTGCCAGCAGTTACTCGACCCGGCGCATCAGCAATCAGCCCCAGCATTTT.

V and J are TRBV30 and TRBJ2-7; D not resolved. CDR1 GTSNPN and CDR2 SVGIG come from the germline V gene (reference sequence). The V end was cut by 1 base, the J end by 2 bases, with 6 bases between. The CDR3 consists of 12 residues. In DNA form, the CDR3 reads TGTGCCTGGAGTGGGTACACCTACGAGCAGTACTTC. It codes for CAWSGYTYEQYF.

This clonotype was found once. This may be a read error: a much more frequent sequence differs by one nucleotide. This rearrangement joins TRBV6-2 or TRBV6-3 to TRBJ2-7; the D is unclear. The CDR3 extends over 13 amino acids. CDR1 is MNHEY and CDR2 is SVGEGT in the germline V gene. V lost 2 bases and J lost 6, with 11 bases in between. CDR3 residues: CASSYPSVLEQYF. The CDR3 DNA sequence: TGTGCCAGCAGTTACCCGTCCGTCCTCGAGCAGTACTTC.

CDR3 DNA: TGTGCCAGCAGTGTAGCGGGGGGGAAGTACGAGCAGTACTTC. Translation gives CASSVAGGKYEQYF. The rearrangement links TRBV6-2 or TRBV6-3 to TRBJ2-7; TRBD2 matches 11 bases. Germline V gene lookup returns CDR1 MNHEY and CDR2 SVGEGT. The CDR3 is made up of 14 amino acids. The J segment lost 4 bases and the V segment lost 5 bases, leaving 4 bases of the junction unmatched.

This clonotype was detected only once. Given a much more abundant clone one base away, this may be a read error. The V and J genes are TRBV29-1 and TRBJ2-3; unclear D gene. The CDR3 is made up of 10 amino acids. From germline, CDR1 is SQVTM and CDR2 ANQGSEA. The DNA of the CDR3 is TGCGGCGTTGTTAAGGGAATGCAGTATTTT. Translating it yields CGVVKGMQYF.

The CDR3 DNA follows: TGTGCCAGCAGTACCGGACCCGGGGACAATCAGCCCCAGCATTTT. Protein sequence: CASSTGPGDNQPQHF. The chain employs TRBV27 and TRBJ1-5, with unresolved D. This CDR3 is 15 amino acids long. Trimming took off 5 bases at V and 3 bases at J, with 14 bases between the two ends. CDR1 and CDR2 from the germline V gene are MNHEY and SMNVEV (reference sequence).

The chain uses TRBV10-3 and TRBJ2-7; tentatively, D is TRBD1 or TRBD2 (5 bases each). The germline V and J ends were trimmed by 4 bases and 3 bases, with 13 bases remaining between them. This CDR3 is 14 amino acids long. CDR1 is ENHRY and CDR2 is SYGVKD in the germline V gene. The CDR3 protein is CAISGGDDFYEQYF. The CDR3 coding sequence is TGTGCCATCAGTGGTGGGGACGACTTCTACGAGCAGTACTTC.

V is TRBV13 and J is TRBJ2-2; no clear D. The CDR3 spans 14 residues. Between the trimmed V and J ends, which lost 5 bases and 6 bases, there was a span of 13 bases. From germline, CDR1 is PRHDT and CDR2 FYEKMQ (reference sequence). This CDR3 reads CASSPHEWAGELFF. DNA of the CDR3: TGTGCCAGCAGCCCCCACGAGTGGGCCGGGGAGCTGTTTTTT.

A few counts support this clonotype. The chain joins TRBV7-9 to TRBJ2-4; D may be TRBD2 (6 bases). The V and J ends lost 1 base and 6 bases respectively, with 10 bases between them. Germline CDR1 reads SEHNR; CDR2 reads FQNEAQ (reference sequence). The length of the CDR3 is 14 residues. The DNA of the CDR3 is TGTGCCAGCAGCTTAGGGTTCGGGAGAAACATTCAGTACTTC. Amino acids: CASSLGFGRNIQYF. Full variable domain (rest looked up from reference TRBV7-9 and TRBJ2-4): DTGVSQNPRHKITKRGQNVTFRCDPISEHNRLYWYRQTLGQGPEFLTYFQNEAQLEKSRLLSDRFSAERPKGSFSTLEIQRTEQGDSAMYLCASSLGFGRNIQYFGAGTRLSVL.

This chain links TRBV2 with TRBJ2-2; no definite D call. The CDR3 has 18 amino acids. Trimming took 2 bases from V and 0 from J, leaving 16 bases between them. CDR1 is SNHLY and CDR2 is FYNNEI in the germline V gene. CDR3 sequence: CASSEPIPGGANTGELFF. As DNA, the CDR3 is TGTGCCAGCAGTGAACCCATTCCCGGTGGGGCGAACACCGGGGAGCTGTTTTTT. The full variable domain, with the rest looked up from reference TRBV2 and TRBJ2-2, is EPEVTQTPSHQVTQMGQEVILRCVPISNHLYFYWYRQILGQKVEFLVSFYNNEISEKSEIFDDQFSVERPDGSNFTLKIRSTKLEDSAMYFCASSEPIPGGANTGELFFGEGSRLTVL.

A few counts support this clonotype. The chain carries TRBV6-5 and TRBJ1-6; D is unclear. Trimming cost V 6 bases and J 8 bases, with 8 bases left between them. Germline V gene sequence: CDR1 MNHEY, CDR2 SVGAGI. CDR3 length: 12 residues. The CDR3: CASRTWDSPLHF. CDR3 DNA sequence: TGTGCCAGCAGGACGTGGGATTCACCCCTCCACTTT.

The sample holds a few counts of this clonotype. The chain joins TRBV19 to TRBJ2-3, with a tentative D call TRBD1 (6 bases). The ends were cut back, 4 bases at V and 2 bases at J, with 13 bases in the middle. CDR3 size: 15 residues. Germline values: CDR1 LNHDA, CDR2 SQIVND (reference sequence). The CDR3 DNA reads TGTGCCAGTAGTAACCGGGACACCCACACAGATACGCAGTATTTT. Translation gives CASSNRDTHTDTQYF.

On this clonotype itself: Since a much larger clone is just one base distant, this may be a read error. V is TRBV20-1 and J is TRBJ2-7, with 7 nucleotides matching TRBD2. CDR1 is DFQATT and CDR2 is SNEGSKA in the germline V gene (reference sequence). V gave up 0 bases and J gave up 6 bases; unmatched junction bases: 17. The CDR3 totals 17 residues. CDR3 nucleotide sequence: TGCAGTGCTAGAGATCGAACCCCGGGACTACGGGCATCCGAGCAGTACTTC. It codes for CSARDRTPGLRASEQYF.

This clonotype was picked up a small number of times. The CDR3 protein is CASSPTGGPAKNIQYF. CDR3 coding DNA: TGCGCCAGCAGCCCTACAGGGGGACCGGCCAAAAACATTCAGTACTTC. The chain recombines TRBV5-1 with TRBJ2-4, with 8 bases that match TRBD1. The CDR3 consists of 16 residues. Germline-derived CDR1 and CDR2 are SGHRS and YFSETQ. The ends lost 4 bases at V and 1 base at J; junction bases unmatched: 7.

This clonotype occurred many times. The rearrangement joins TRBV5-6 to TRBJ2-3; maybe TRBD2 (6 bases). V lost 2 bases and J lost 2, with 15 bases in between. In germline, CDR1 is SGHDT, CDR2 YYEEEE. The length of the CDR3 is 16 residues. The CDR3 DNA sequence: TGTGCCAGCAGCTTAAGTTCCCTAGCGAACACAGATACGCAGTATTTT. Translating gives CASSLSSLANTDTQYF.

About this clonotype: It may be a read error: a sequence one base away is much more abundant. The gene calls are TRBV4-1 and TRBJ2-5; no firm D call. Germline assignment: CDR1 MGHRA and CDR2 YSYEKL. Trimming stripped 4 bases from V and 9 bases from J, with 18 bases between. CDR3 length equals 14 residues. CDR3 protein: CASSRSPLSDAQYF. The DNA of the CDR3 is TGCGCCAGCAGCCGGTCCCCCCTGTCGGACGCCCAGTACTTC.

To note about this clonotype: A read error may produce the germline difference seen at one junction end. V gene TRBV4-1 combines with J gene TRBJ1-5; tentative D call: TRBD1 (5 bases). This CDR3 has 15 amino acids. From germline, CDR1 is MGHRA and CDR2 YSYEKL. CDR3 in amino acids: CASSTEQASNQPPHF. In DNA, the CDR3 is TGCGCCAGCAGCACAGAACAGGCTAGCAATCAGCCCCCGCATTTT.

The table lists this clonotype with many counts. The chain uses TRBV28 and TRBJ2-7; TRBD2 might be the D (6 bases). Trimming took off 3 bases at V and 6 bases at J, with 15 bases between the two ends. CDR1 MDHEN and CDR2 SYDVKM come from the germline V gene. This CDR3 region has 14 residues. The CDR3 DNA follows: TGTGCCAGCAGTTTCCGGGGACTGCGCCGCGAGCAGTACTTC. It translates to CASSFRGLRREQYF.